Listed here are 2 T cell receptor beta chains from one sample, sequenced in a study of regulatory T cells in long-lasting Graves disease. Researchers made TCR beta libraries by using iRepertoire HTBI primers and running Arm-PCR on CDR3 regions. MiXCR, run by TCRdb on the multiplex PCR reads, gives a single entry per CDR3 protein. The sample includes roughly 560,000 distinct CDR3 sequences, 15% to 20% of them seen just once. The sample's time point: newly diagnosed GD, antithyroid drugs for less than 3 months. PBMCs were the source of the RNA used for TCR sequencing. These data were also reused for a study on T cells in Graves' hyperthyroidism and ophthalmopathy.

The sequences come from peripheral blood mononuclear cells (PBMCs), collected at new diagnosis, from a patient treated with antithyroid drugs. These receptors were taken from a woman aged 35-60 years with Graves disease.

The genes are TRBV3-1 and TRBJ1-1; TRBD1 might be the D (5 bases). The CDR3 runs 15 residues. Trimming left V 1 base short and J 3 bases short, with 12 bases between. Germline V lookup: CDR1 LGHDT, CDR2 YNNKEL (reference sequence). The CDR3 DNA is TGTGCCAGCAGCCAAGCGACGGTAGGGGACACTGAAGCTTTCTTT. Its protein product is CASSQATVGDTEAFF.

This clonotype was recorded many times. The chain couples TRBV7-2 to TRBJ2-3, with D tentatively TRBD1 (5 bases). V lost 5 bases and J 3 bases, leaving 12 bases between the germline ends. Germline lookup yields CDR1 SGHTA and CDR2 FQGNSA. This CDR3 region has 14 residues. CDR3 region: CASSPQDGTDTQYF. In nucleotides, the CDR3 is TGTGCCAGCAGCCCACAGGACGGTACAGATACGCAGTATTTT.